This T cell receptor (beta chain) was recorded in a study of CD8 T cells in ankylosing spondylitis (dated by TCRdb to the late 2010s). As for the study more broadly: To find TCR variants linked to disease, the study profiled T cell receptor beta repertoires in ankylosing spondylitis patients and healthy donors. The full study cohort was made up of approximately 24 ankylosing spondylitis patients and 108 healthy donors. Peripheral blood was sampled, and synovial fluid was also collected from ankylosing spondylitis patients. Findings and caveats that apply to the study as a whole: Blood from ankylosing spondylitis patients appeared to be characterized by a TCR beta motif made up of eight highly homologous amino acid variants. According to the report, matched synovial fluid samples from ankylosing spondylitis patients were significantly enriched for the disease-linked clones. In peripheral blood, the disease-linked clones were found at relatively low frequencies and had a CD8+ phenotype. Some TCR beta motif variants had previously been reported in synovial fluid and blood of reactive arthritis patients, which suggested common disease-initiation mechanisms.

The sequencing machine was an Illumina HiSeq 2500. TCR beta libraries were prepared by quantitative 5'-RACE with molecular barcodes. The paper's data handling went like this. A new computational method based on a probabilistic model of VDJ rearrangement was used to identify disease-linked TCR variants. TCRdb trimmed the raw reads at Q25, called clones with MiXCR and kept productive beta chains. One record per CDR3 amino acid sequence lists the most common genes and DNA. These V and J calls are TCRdb output, not the study's own analysis. This sample lists a few hundred thousand distinct CDR3 sequences; approximately 11% were detected once. The top ten clonotypes cover about 6.5% of the sample. CDR1 and CDR2, per the germline V gene, are MNHEY and SVGAGI. From V the trimming removes 2 bases and from J it removes 3 bases, while the gene matches leave 4 bases of the junction unaccounted for. The CDR3 runs 15 amino acids, cysteine and phenylalanine included. Only CDR3 DNA remains: 45 bases, in frame from the first base.

This clonotype was picked up a small number of times. No cognate antigen has been identified for it. The sample holds no much larger clone one base away, and base qualities are not on file. The receptor comes from a male donor with ankylosing spondylitis. Recombination joined TRBV6-5 with TRBJ2-3; 8 bases in the middle match TRBD1. The sequenced sample consisted of blood, either unsorted or a sorted T cell fraction (not recorded which). The CDR3 loop reads CASSYGQGETDTQYF. The nucleotide sequence is given as TGTGCCAGCAGTTACGGACAGGGTGAGACAGATACGCAGTATTTT.